This record looks at one TCR beta chain sequence and its context. Original methodology: Reference gene primer amplification gave nucleated cell count estimates. The assay was immunoSEQ multiplex PCR, and TCRdb's table has in-frame clones only and misses some. That table gives V, J and clone size, and the DNA gave D and trimming. The data show under 450,000 clones, 70% to 85% seen once. This specimen comes from a study of blood T cell repertoires in COVID-19. Study as a whole: Collection of acute and convalescent COVID-19 samples took place in the United States, Italy and Spain. PBMCs, B-cell-depleted T cells, or T cells provided the cDNA or gDNA that made up the material.

The CDR3 runs to 16 residues. V gave up 1 base and J gave up 5 bases; unmatched junction bases: 9. CDR1 SGHDT and CDR2 YYEEEE come from the germline V gene. The sample taken for sequencing was peripheral blood. The clonotype was recovered from a human donor with acute or convalescent COVID-19. The donor label of this sample is uncertain. The chain is built from TRBV5-6 and TRBJ2-5, with TRBD2 matching 9 bases. The CDR3 reads CASSLLGSGSRETQYF. The CDR3 DNA reads as TGTGCCAGCAGCTTGCTCGGTAGCGGGAGTAGGGAGACCCAGTACTTC.